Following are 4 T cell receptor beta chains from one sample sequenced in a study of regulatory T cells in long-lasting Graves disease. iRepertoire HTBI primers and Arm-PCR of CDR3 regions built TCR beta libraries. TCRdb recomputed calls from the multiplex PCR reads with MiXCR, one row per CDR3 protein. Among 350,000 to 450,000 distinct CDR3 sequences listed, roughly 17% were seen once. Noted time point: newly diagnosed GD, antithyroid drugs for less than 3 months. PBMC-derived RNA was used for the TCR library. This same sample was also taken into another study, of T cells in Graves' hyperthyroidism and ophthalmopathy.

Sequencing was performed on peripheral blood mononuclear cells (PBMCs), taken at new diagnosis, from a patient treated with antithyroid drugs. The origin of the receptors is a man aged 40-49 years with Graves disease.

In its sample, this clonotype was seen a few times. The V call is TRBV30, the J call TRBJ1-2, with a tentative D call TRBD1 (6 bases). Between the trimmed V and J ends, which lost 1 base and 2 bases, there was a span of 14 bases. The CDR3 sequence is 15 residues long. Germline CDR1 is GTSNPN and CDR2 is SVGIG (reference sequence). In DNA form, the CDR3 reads TGTGCCTGGAGTGCCTTTGAGGGACAAAACTATGGCTACACCTTC. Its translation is CAWSAFEGQNYGYTF.

CDR3 residues: CASSPIWGAENIQYF. The CDR3 bases are TGTGCCAGCAGCCCTATCTGGGGGGCAGAAAACATTCAGTACTTC. The J gene is TRBJ2-4, the V gene TRBV7-9, with D tentatively TRBD1 or TRBD2 (6 bases each). The CDR3 spans 15 residues. V lost 5 bases, J lost 5 bases, and 16 bases lay in between. Looked up from germline, CDR1 is SEHNR and CDR2 is FQNEAQ (reference sequence).

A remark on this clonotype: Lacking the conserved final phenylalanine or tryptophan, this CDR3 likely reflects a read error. The CDR3: CSATAGGSDQETQYL. DNA for the CDR3: TGCAGTGCTACCGCGGGGGGGAGCGACCAAGAGACCCAGTACCTC. The chain carries TRBV20-1 and TRBJ2-5, with 9 bases matching TRBD2. Unmatched junction bases numbered 6, after V lost 4 bases and J lost 0 bases. The CDR3 spans 15 residues. Germline V gene data show CDR1 as DFQATT and CDR2 as SNEGSKA (reference sequence).

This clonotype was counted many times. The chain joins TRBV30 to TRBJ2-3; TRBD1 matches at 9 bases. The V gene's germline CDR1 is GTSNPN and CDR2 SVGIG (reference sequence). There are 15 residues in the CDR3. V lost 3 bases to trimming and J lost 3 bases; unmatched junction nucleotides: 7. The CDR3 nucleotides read TGTGCCTGGAGGGCTACAGGGGGCTGGACAGATACGCAGTATTTT. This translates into CAWRATGGWTDTQYF.